This T cell receptor (beta chain) was sequenced for a study of blood T cell repertoires in COVID-19. CDR3 length: 15 residues. The ends lost 2 bases at V and 2 bases at J; junction bases unmatched: 5. Germline CDR1 and CDR2: SGHKS and YYEKEE (reference sequence). Authors' processing steps: The assay estimated nucleated cells by amplifying reference gene primers. The assay was immunoSEQ multiplex PCR, and TCRdb's table has in-frame clones only and misses some. From that table come the V and J calls and clone size; the DNA was used to work out D and trimming. Among about 310,000 clones listed, roughly 90% were seen once. Cohort 3 donors were reported recovered after two negative PCRs, clearance, or symptom resolution.

Sequenced sample: PBMCs or T cells enriched from blood (not recorded which). The V call is TRBV5-5, the J call TRBJ2-5; 8 positions match TRBD1. The origin of this receptor is a man in his sixties who had recovered from COVID-19. CDR3 amino acids: CASSFGTGRQETQYF. The DNA for the CDR3 is TGTGCCAGCAGCTTTGGGACAGGACGACAAGAGACCCAGTACTTC.